This T cell receptor (beta chain) appears in the sequencing data of a study of CD8+ T cells in alopecia areata. Study outcomes and limitations: Whereas mice showed it more clearly, TCR sharing across patients was murkier, possibly because of HLA.

The CDR3 is 13 amino acids. Trimming took 6 bases from V and 5 from J, leaving 11 bases between them. CDR1 and CDR2 (germline): MNHNY, SVGAGI (reference sequence). As regards this clone: Its cognate antigen is unknown.

Following extraction, RNA underwent reverse transcription to cDNA, which served as the sequencing template. Assay: immunoSEQ multiplex PCR; the TCRdb copy retains only in-frame clones and omits some. The sample carries around 150,000 clones, 62% recorded once. The TCR comes from a human donor in good health. Sequencing was performed on CD8+ T cells sorted from blood. The rearrangement uses TRBV6-6 and TRBJ1-5, with unresolved D. The CDR3 region has the DNA TGTGCCAGCAGCCGGGGAGCGTATCAGCCCCAGCATTTT. Amino acid sequence: CASSRGAYQPQHF.